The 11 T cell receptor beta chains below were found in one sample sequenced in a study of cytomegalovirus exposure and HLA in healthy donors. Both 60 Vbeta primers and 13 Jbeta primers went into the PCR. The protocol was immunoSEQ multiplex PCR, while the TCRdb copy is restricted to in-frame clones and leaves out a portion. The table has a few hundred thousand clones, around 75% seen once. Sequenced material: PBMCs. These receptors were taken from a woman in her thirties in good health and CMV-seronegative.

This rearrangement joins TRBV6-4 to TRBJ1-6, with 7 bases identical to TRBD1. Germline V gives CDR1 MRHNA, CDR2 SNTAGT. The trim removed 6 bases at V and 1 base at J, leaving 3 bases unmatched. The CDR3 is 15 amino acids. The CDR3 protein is CASSADRSYNSPLHF. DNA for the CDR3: TGTGCCAGCAGCGCGGACAGGTCCTATAATTCACCCCTCCACTTT.

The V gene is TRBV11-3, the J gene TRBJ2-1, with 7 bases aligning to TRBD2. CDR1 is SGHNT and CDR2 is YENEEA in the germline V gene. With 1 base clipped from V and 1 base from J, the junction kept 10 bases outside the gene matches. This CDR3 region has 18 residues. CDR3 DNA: TGTGCCAGCAGCTTAGGTGGGGGTTCGGGGGGATCCTACAATGAGCAGTTCTTC. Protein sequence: CASSLGGGSGGSYNEQFF. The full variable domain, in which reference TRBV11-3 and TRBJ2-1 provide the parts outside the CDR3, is EAGVVQSPRYKIIEKKQPVAFWCNPISGHNTLYWYLQNLGQGPELLIRYENEEAVDDSQLPKDRFSAERLKGVDSTLKIQPAELGDSAVYLCASSLGGGSGGSYNEQFFGPGTRLTVL.

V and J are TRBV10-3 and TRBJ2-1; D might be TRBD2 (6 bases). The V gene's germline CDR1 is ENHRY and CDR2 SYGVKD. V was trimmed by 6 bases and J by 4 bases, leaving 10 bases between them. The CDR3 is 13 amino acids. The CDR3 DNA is TGTGCCATCAGGGGACTTGGATACAATGAGCAGTTCTTC. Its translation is CAIRGLGYNEQFF.

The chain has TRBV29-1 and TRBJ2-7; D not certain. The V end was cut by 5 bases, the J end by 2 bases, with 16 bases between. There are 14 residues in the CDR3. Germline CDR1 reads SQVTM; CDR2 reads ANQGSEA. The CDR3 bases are TGCAGCGTTCTTATGTGGGCCGATACCTACGAGCAGTACTTC. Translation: CSVLMWADTYEQYF.

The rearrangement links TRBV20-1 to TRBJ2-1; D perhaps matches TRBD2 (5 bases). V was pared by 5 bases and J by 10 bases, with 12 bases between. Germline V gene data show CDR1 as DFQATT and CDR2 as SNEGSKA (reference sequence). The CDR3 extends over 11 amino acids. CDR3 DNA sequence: TGCAGTGCTGTATCTAGGGAGGAGCAGTTCTTC. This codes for CSAVSREEQFF.

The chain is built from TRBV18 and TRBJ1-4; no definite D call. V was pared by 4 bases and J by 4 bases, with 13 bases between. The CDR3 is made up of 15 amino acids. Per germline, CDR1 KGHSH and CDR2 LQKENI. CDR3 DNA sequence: TGTGCCAGCTCACTACAACAGAGTTTTAATGAAAAACTGTTTTTT. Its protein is CASSLQQSFNEKLFF. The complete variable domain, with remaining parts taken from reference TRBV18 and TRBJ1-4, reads NAGVMQNPRHLVRRRGQEARLRCSPMKGHSHVYWYRQLPEEGLKFMVYLQKENIIDESGMPKERFSAEFPKEGPSILRIQQVVRGDSAAYFCASSLQQSFNEKLFFGSGTQLSVL.

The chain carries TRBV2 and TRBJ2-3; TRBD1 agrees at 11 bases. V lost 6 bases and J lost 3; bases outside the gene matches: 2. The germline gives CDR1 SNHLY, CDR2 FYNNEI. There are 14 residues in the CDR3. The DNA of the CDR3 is TGTGCCAGCAGCCGGGACAGGGGGACAGATACGCAGTATTTT. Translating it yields CASSRDRGTDTQYF.

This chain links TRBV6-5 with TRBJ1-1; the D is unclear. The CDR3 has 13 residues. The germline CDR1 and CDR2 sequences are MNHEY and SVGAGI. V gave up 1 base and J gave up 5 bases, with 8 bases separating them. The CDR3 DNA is TGTGCCAGCAGTTACTTGGGGAGAACTGAAGCTTTCTTT. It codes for CASSYLGRTEAFF.

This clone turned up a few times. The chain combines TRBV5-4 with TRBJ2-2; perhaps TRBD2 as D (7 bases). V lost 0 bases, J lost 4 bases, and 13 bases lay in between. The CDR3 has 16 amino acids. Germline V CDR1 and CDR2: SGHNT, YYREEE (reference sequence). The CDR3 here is CASSLAGGLGTGELFF. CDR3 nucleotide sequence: TGTGCCAGCAGCTTGGCCGGGGGGCTTGGCACCGGGGAGCTGTTTTTT. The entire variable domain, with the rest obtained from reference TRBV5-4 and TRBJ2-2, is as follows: ETGVTQSPTHLIKTRGQQVTLRCSSQSGHNTVSWYQQALGQGPQFIFQYYREEENGRGNFPPRFSGLQFPNYSSELNVNALELDDSALYLCASSLAGGLGTGELFFGEGSRLTVL.

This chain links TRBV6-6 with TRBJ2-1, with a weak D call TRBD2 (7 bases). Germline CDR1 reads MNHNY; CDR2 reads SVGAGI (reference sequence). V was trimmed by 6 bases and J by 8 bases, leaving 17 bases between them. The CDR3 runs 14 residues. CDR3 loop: CASSRREGGYEQFF. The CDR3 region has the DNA TGTGCCAGCAGCCGCAGGGAGGGGGGGTATGAGCAGTTCTTC.

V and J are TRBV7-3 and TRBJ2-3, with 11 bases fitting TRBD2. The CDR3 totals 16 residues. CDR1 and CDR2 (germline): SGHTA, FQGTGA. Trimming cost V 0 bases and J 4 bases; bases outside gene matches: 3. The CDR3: CASSLTSGGAADTQYF. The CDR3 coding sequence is TGTGCCAGCAGCTTAACTAGCGGGGGGGCTGCAGATACGCAGTATTTT.